Listed below are T cell receptor beta chains from one sample, sequenced in a study of technical replicates of blood from a handful of donors. TCRdb's copy holds only in-frame clones and misses some; the assay was immunoSEQ multiplex PCR. The table has over 85,000 clones, approximately 96% seen once. Sequenced: T cells isolated from PBMCs. These receptors came from a human donor in good health. Each CDR3 is given with its conserved first and last residue. Each record gives: V gene, J gene, clone size, D gene, CDR3 protein, CDR3 DNA. The D gene is left open where the match is weak. Only some rows state a clone size, as once, few, many or a class for expanded clones.

v_gene: TRBV21-1; j_gene: TRBJ1-1; abundance: .; d_gene: .; CDR3aa: CASSKVSGMNTEAFF; CDR3nt: TGTGCCAGCAGCAAAGTTAGCGGGATGAACACTGAAGCTTTCTTT
v_gene: TRBV5-4; j_gene: TRBJ2-2; abundance: .; d_gene: TRBD2; CDR3aa: CASSLGLAGVTGELFF; CDR3nt: TGTGCCAGCAGCTTGGGGCTAGCGGGAGTCACCGGGGAGCTGTTTTTT
v_gene: TRBV7-3; j_gene: TRBJ2-1; abundance: .; d_gene: TRBD2; CDR3aa: CASSLNAGENNEQFF; CDR3nt: TGTGCCAGCAGCTTAAATGCGGGGGAAAACAATGAGCAGTTCTTC
v_gene: TRBV15; j_gene: TRBJ1-2; abundance: once; d_gene: .; CDR3aa: CATSREPLTPRVDGYTF; CDR3nt: TGTGCCACCAGCAGAGAACCCCTAACGCCCAGGGTTGATGGCTACACCTTC
v_gene: TRBV7-2; j_gene: TRBJ2-6; abundance: .; d_gene: TRBD1; CDR3aa: CASSLGSGDRSSGANVLTF; CDR3nt: TGTGCCAGCAGCTTAGGATCTGGGGACAGGAGCTCTGGGGCCAACGTCCTGACTTTC
v_gene: TRBV29-1; j_gene: TRBJ1-5; abundance: .; d_gene: TRBD1; CDR3aa: CSVGDRDNQPQHF; CDR3nt: TGCAGCGTTGGGGACAGGGACAATCAGCCCCAGCATTTT
v_gene: TRBV19; j_gene: TRBJ1-4; abundance: .; d_gene: TRBD1; CDR3aa: CASSTTGKREKLFF; CDR3nt: TGTGCCAGTAGTACGACAGGGAAAAGGGAAAAACTGTTTTTT
v_gene: TRBV4-1; j_gene: TRBJ1-4; abundance: .; d_gene: .; CDR3aa: CASSQGGGEEKLFF; CDR3nt: TGCGCCAGCAGCCAAGGGGGGGGTGAAGAAAAACTGTTTTTT
v_gene: TRBV6-6; j_gene: TRBJ2-2; abundance: .; d_gene: TRBD1; CDR3aa: CASSYGGQGVLGELFF; CDR3nt: TGTGCCAGCAGTTATGGAGGACAGGGGGTTCTCGGGGAGCTGTTTTTT
v_gene: TRBV6-4; j_gene: TRBJ2-2; abundance: .; d_gene: .; CDR3aa: CASSANRDVGELFF; CDR3nt: TGTGCCAGCAGTGCCAACAGGGATGTCGGGGAGCTGTTTTTT
v_gene: TRBV9; j_gene: TRBJ1-3; abundance: .; d_gene: .; CDR3aa: CASSVSSGNTIYF; CDR3nt: TGTGCCAGCAGCGTTAGCTCTGGAAACACCATATATTTT
v_gene: TRBV28; j_gene: TRBJ2-7; abundance: .; d_gene: TRBD1; CDR3aa: CASKETGDYEQYF; CDR3nt: TGTGCCAGCAAGGAGACAGGGGATTACGAGCAGTACTTC
v_gene: TRBV5-1; j_gene: TRBJ1-4; abundance: .; d_gene: .; CDR3aa: CASSLDRSPNEKLFF; CDR3nt: TGCGCCAGCAGCTTAGACAGGTCACCTAATGAAAAACTGTTTTTT
v_gene: TRBV4-2; j_gene: TRBJ2-3; abundance: .; d_gene: TRBD2; CDR3aa: CASSQDLTSGLRADTQYF; CDR3nt: TGTGCCAGCAGCCAAGACTTAACTAGCGGGTTGAGGGCAGATACGCAGTATTTT
v_gene: TRBV9; j_gene: TRBJ2-7; abundance: .; d_gene: TRBD1; CDR3aa: CASSLNPGGPYEQYF; CDR3nt: TGTGCCAGCAGCCTTAACCCAGGGGGCCCCTACGAGCAGTACTTC
v_gene: TRBV7-3; j_gene: TRBJ2-1; abundance: .; d_gene: .; CDR3aa: CASSSSGTPYNEQFF; CDR3nt: TGTGCCAGCAGCTCGTCCGGGACACCCTACAATGAGCAGTTCTTC
v_gene: TRBV2; j_gene: TRBJ2-1; abundance: once; d_gene: TRBD2; CDR3aa: CASQGGLAGREQFF; CDR3nt: TGTGCCTCCCAGGGGGGACTAGCGGGACGTGAGCAGTTCTTC
v_gene: TRBV6-5; j_gene: TRBJ1-1; abundance: .; d_gene: .; CDR3aa: CASSYSLGPTEAFF; CDR3nt: TGTGCCAGCAGTTACTCGCTGGGCCCAACTGAAGCTTTCTTT
v_gene: TRBV19; j_gene: TRBJ2-7; abundance: once; d_gene: TRBD1; CDR3aa: CASSHRDRDHFRSVSYEQYF; CDR3nt: TGTGCCAGTAGCCACCGGGACAGGGACCACTTTAGGAGCGTTTCCTACGAGCAGTACTTC
v_gene: TRBV5-6; j_gene: TRBJ2-3; abundance: .; d_gene: TRBD2; CDR3aa: CASSSKGLAGATQYF; CDR3nt: TGTGCCAGCAGCTCGAAGGGACTAGCGGGAGCTACGCAGTATTTT
v_gene: TRBV6-5; j_gene: TRBJ2-2; abundance: once; d_gene: .; CDR3aa: CASSYSPAGELFF; CDR3nt: TGTGCCAGCAGTTACTCGCCGGCCGGGGAGCTGTTTTTT
v_gene: TRBV7-9; j_gene: TRBJ1-1; abundance: once; d_gene: TRBD1; CDR3aa: CASSLLYGIDRGNTEAFF; CDR3nt: TGTGCCAGCAGCTTATTGTACGGGATAGACAGGGGGAACACTGAAGCTTTCTTT
v_gene: TRBV30; j_gene: TRBJ2-4; abundance: once; d_gene: .; CDR3aa: CAWSQDRENIQYF; CDR3nt: TGTGCCTGGAGTCAGGACAGAGAAAACATTCAGTACTTC
v_gene: TRBV9; j_gene: TRBJ2-1; abundance: .; d_gene: TRBD1; CDR3aa: CASSSNRGNEQFF; CDR3nt: TGTGCCAGCAGCTCCAACAGGGGGAATGAGCAGTTCTTC
v_gene: TRBV7-2; j_gene: TRBJ2-7; abundance: once; d_gene: TRBD1; CDR3aa: CASSPQGGHSYEQYF; CDR3nt: TGTGCCAGCAGCCCCCAAGGGGGCCACTCCTACGAGCAGTACTTC
v_gene: TRBV7-8; j_gene: TRBJ2-1; abundance: .; d_gene: TRBD2; CDR3aa: CASSSLGGYSGSGNEQFF; CDR3nt: TGTGCCAGCAGCTCCCTTGGGGGGTATAGCGGGAGTGGTAATGAGCAGTTCTTC
v_gene: TRBV5-1; j_gene: TRBJ2-1; abundance: .; d_gene: TRBD1; CDR3aa: CASSSLTGGIYNEQFF; CDR3nt: TGCGCCAGCAGCTCACTAACAGGGGGCATCTACAATGAGCAGTTCTTC
v_gene: TRBV7-2; j_gene: TRBJ2-6; abundance: .; d_gene: .; CDR3aa: CASSLVGGSGANVLTF; CDR3nt: TGTGCCAGCAGCTTAGTAGGGGGCTCTGGGGCCAACGTCCTGACTTTC
v_gene: TRBV29-1; j_gene: TRBJ1-2; abundance: few; d_gene: TRBD1; CDR3aa: CSVPKTGTGVTYGYTF; CDR3nt: TGCAGCGTTCCAAAAACCGGGACAGGGGTTACCTATGGCTACACCTTC
v_gene: TRBV4-3; j_gene: TRBJ2-2; abundance: .; d_gene: TRBD1; CDR3aa: CASSHSDRGIGELFF; CDR3nt: TGCGCCAGCAGCCATTCGGACAGGGGAATCGGGGAGCTGTTTTTT
v_gene: TRBV5-8; j_gene: TRBJ2-7; abundance: .; d_gene: TRBD2; CDR3aa: CASSFLQADSGGREQYF; CDR3nt: TGTGCCAGCAGCTTTCTACAGGCCGATAGCGGGGGGCGAGAGCAGTACTTC
v_gene: TRBV9; j_gene: TRBJ1-1; abundance: .; d_gene: .; CDR3aa: CASSVAPMNTEAFF; CDR3nt: TGTGCCAGCAGCGTAGCCCCAATGAACACTGAAGCTTTCTTT
v_gene: TRBV11-3; j_gene: TRBJ2-7; abundance: once; d_gene: TRBD2; CDR3aa: CASSLERWLAGGLSSYEQYF; CDR3nt: TGTGCCAGCAGCTTAGAGAGGTGGCTAGCGGGAGGACTTAGCTCCTACGAGCAGTACTTC
v_gene: TRBV19; j_gene: TRBJ1-2; abundance: .; d_gene: .; CDR3aa: CASSIDREGAYGYTF; CDR3nt: TGTGCCAGTAGTATAGACCGTGAGGGCGCCTATGGCTACACCTTC
v_gene: TRBV7-2; j_gene: TRBJ1-5; abundance: .; d_gene: .; CDR3aa: CASSLGGGVRNQPQHF; CDR3nt: TGTGCCAGCAGCTTAGGAGGGGGGGTAAGAAATCAGCCCCAGCATTTT
v_gene: TRBV28; j_gene: TRBJ1-2; abundance: .; d_gene: TRBD1; CDR3aa: CASRKTGASYGYTF; CDR3nt: TGTGCCAGCAGAAAGACAGGGGCGAGCTATGGCTACACCTTC
v_gene: TRBV4-1; j_gene: TRBJ2-3; abundance: .; d_gene: .; CDR3aa: CASSQDQRASLGTQYF; CDR3nt: TGCGCCAGCAGCCAAGATCAACGGGCTAGCTTAGGGACGCAGTATTTT
v_gene: TRBV4-3; j_gene: TRBJ2-3; abundance: .; d_gene: .; CDR3aa: CASSQVKRGPESTDTQYF; CDR3nt: TGCGCCAGCAGCCAAGTCAAAAGGGGTCCGGAAAGCACAGATACGCAGTATTTT
v_gene: TRBV2; j_gene: TRBJ1-2; abundance: .; d_gene: .; CDR3aa: CASRGAPLNYGYTF; CDR3nt: TGTGCCAGCAGGGGGGCACCGCTAAACTATGGCTACACCTTC
v_gene: TRBV4-3; j_gene: TRBJ2-3; abundance: .; d_gene: TRBD2; CDR3aa: CASSQGLAGVTDTQYF; CDR3nt: TGCGCCAGCAGCCAGGGACTAGCGGGAGTAACAGATACGCAGTATTTT
v_gene: TRBV9; j_gene: TRBJ2-2; abundance: .; d_gene: TRBD2; CDR3aa: CASSRTSGRDGELFF; CDR3nt: TGTGCCAGCAGCAGGACTAGCGGGAGAGACGGGGAGCTGTTTTTT
v_gene: TRBV5-6; j_gene: TRBJ1-1; abundance: .; d_gene: .; CDR3aa: CASIGRGNPEAFF; CDR3nt: TGTGCCAGCATAGGACGGGGGAACCCTGAAGCTTTCTTT
v_gene: TRBV2; j_gene: TRBJ1-1; abundance: once; d_gene: .; CDR3aa: CASSTRGTAEAFF; CDR3nt: TGTGCCAGCAGTACGAGGGGGACCGCTGAAGCTTTCTTT
v_gene: TRBV25-1; j_gene: TRBJ1-2; abundance: .; d_gene: .; CDR3aa: CASRGHETNYGYTF; CDR3nt: TGTGCCAGCAGGGGACACGAAACTAACTATGGCTACACCTTC
v_gene: TRBV11-1; j_gene: TRBJ2-7; abundance: .; d_gene: TRBD1; CDR3aa: CASSLTGTGVLYEQYF; CDR3nt: TGTGCCAGCAGCTTAACCGGGACAGGGGTTCTCTACGAGCAGTACTTC
v_gene: TRBV9; j_gene: TRBJ2-1; abundance: .; d_gene: TRBD1; CDR3aa: CASSPRQGVYNEQFF; CDR3nt: TGTGCCAGCAGCCCAAGACAGGGGGTCTACAATGAGCAGTTCTTC
v_gene: TRBV19; j_gene: TRBJ2-2; abundance: .; d_gene: .; CDR3aa: CASSITRAVGELFF; CDR3nt: TGTGCCAGTAGTATAACCAGGGCGGTCGGGGAGCTGTTTTTT
v_gene: TRBV2; j_gene: TRBJ2-2; abundance: .; d_gene: .; CDR3aa: CASSDPAGRTGELFF; CDR3nt: TGTGCCAGCAGTGACCCCGCGGGAAGGACCGGGGAGCTGTTTTTT
v_gene: TRBV28; j_gene: TRBJ1-5; abundance: .; d_gene: .; CDR3aa: CASSLASYQPQHF; CDR3nt: TGTGCCAGCAGTTTAGCCAGTTATCAGCCCCAGCATTTT
v_gene: TRBV2; j_gene: TRBJ1-4; abundance: .; d_gene: .; CDR3aa: CASGGGSANEKLFF; CDR3nt: TGTGCCAGCGGGGGGGGCAGCGCTAATGAAAAACTGTTTTTT
v_gene: TRBV11-1; j_gene: TRBJ2-2; abundance: .; d_gene: TRBD1; CDR3aa: CASRRTGRDTGELFF; CDR3nt: TGTGCCAGCAGAAGGACAGGGCGGGACACCGGGGAGCTGTTTTTT
v_gene: TRBV15; j_gene: TRBJ2-1; abundance: .; d_gene: TRBD2; CDR3aa: CATSGGRGNEQFF; CDR3nt: TGTGCCACCAGCGGCGGGAGGGGTAATGAGCAGTTCTTC
v_gene: TRBV5-6; j_gene: TRBJ2-5; abundance: once; d_gene: TRBD1; CDR3aa: CASSQTGVVETQYF; CDR3nt: TGTGCCAGCAGCCAGACAGGGGTAGTAGAGACCCAGTACTTC
v_gene: TRBV5-1; j_gene: TRBJ2-5; abundance: .; d_gene: TRBD1; CDR3aa: CASSGTGEETQYF; CDR3nt: TGCGCCAGCAGCGGGACAGGGGAAGAGACCCAGTACTTC
v_gene: TRBV27; j_gene: TRBJ2-5; abundance: .; d_gene: TRBD1; CDR3aa: CASSFEGTGGSKTQYF; CDR3nt: TGTGCCAGCAGTTTTGAAGGGACAGGGGGCTCGAAGACCCAGTACTTC